The present entry profiles one T cell receptor (beta chain) with its context. The CDR3 runs to 16 residues. Looked up from germline, CDR1 is SGDLS and CDR2 is YYNGEE. Germline trimming cut 0 bases from V and 2 bases from J; bases unmatched to any gene: 2. Libraries were prepared by immunoSEQ multiplex PCR; TCRdb keeps only in-frame clonotypes and omits some of them. Here the sample spans fewer than 15,000 clones, 88% being singletons. The sample belongs to a study of T cell changes during pregnancy in multiple sclerosis. V is TRBV9 and J is TRBJ2-5; 12 nucleotides align to TRBD2. This TCR came from a female donor with multiple sclerosis, enrolled in a pregnancy study. Sample: CD8+ T cells from peripheral blood mononuclear cells, taken in the first trimester of pregnancy. CDR3 in DNA: TGTGCCAGCAGCGTAGGGCTAGCGGGGGGGCAAGAGACCCAGTACTTC. This gives the protein CASSVGLAGGQETQYF.